Shown below are 31 T cell receptor beta chains from a single sample sequenced in a study of identical twins. MiXCR, applied by TCRdb to the 5' RACE reads, yields one record per CDR3 protein. The sample lists 700,000 or so distinct CDR3 sequences, over 20% occurring once. In addition, the sample was reused for a study of T cells expressing NK-cell markers.

The source material was PBMCs. These receptors were taken from a woman younger than 30 in good health.

The gene calls are TRBV6-5 and TRBJ2-7; maybe TRBD1 (6 bases). Trimming took 7 bases from V and 4 from J, leaving 8 bases between them. Germline V gene data show CDR1 as MNHEY and CDR2 as SVGAGI. This CDR3 comprises 11 residues. DNA for the CDR3: TGTGCCAGCAAACAGGGTTACGAGCAGTACTTC. Its translation is CASKQGYEQYF.

This clonotype was counted between two and nine times. V usage is TRBV18 and J usage is TRBJ2-7, with D hard to call. The CDR3 extends over 14 amino acids. Trimming removed 3 bases from V and 3 bases from J, with 12 bases in between. Germline V gene data show CDR1 as KGHSH and CDR2 as LQKENI. The CDR3 coding sequence is TGTGCCAGCTCACCCGACCTAGGTGGCTACGAGCAGTACTTC. It codes for CASSPDLGGYEQYF.

The V and J genes are TRBV13 and TRBJ1-1; no clear D. The V end lost 3 bases, the J end lost 3 bases, and 17 bases lay between the germline ends. In germline, CDR1 is PRHDT, CDR2 FYEKMQ (reference sequence). The CDR3 consists of 16 residues. CDR3 in amino acids: CASSFPWILRYTEAFF. The CDR3, as DNA: TGTGCCAGCAGCTTCCCCTGGATACTCCGATACACTGAAGCTTTCTTT.

This clonotype was picked up a small number of times. The chain is built from TRBV2 and TRBJ2-1; 11 bases map to TRBD2. Germline V lookup: CDR1 SNHLY, CDR2 FYNNEI. Losses at the gene ends were 6 bases for V and 10 bases for J; bases not matched to a gene: 11. The CDR3 is 15 residues long. CDR3 sequence: CASRASGGTTMEQFF. The CDR3 DNA is TGTGCCAGCAGGGCTAGCGGGGGGACTACAATGGAGCAGTTCTTC.

The chain recombines TRBV4-2 with TRBJ1-2; D unresolved. The CDR3 loop spans 16 amino acids. CDR1 is LGHNA and CDR2 is YNFKEQ in the germline V gene. V lost 1 base to trimming and J lost 0 bases, with 12 bases between them. This CDR3 reads CASSQVSTEANYGYTF. CDR3 in DNA: TGTGCCAGCAGCCAAGTCTCGACTGAAGCTAACTATGGCTACACCTTC.

This sequence joins TRBV9 and TRBJ2-7, with D tentatively TRBD2 (5 bases). The germline V gene has CDR1 SGDLS and CDR2 YYNGEE. There are 15 residues in the CDR3. The ends were cut back, 1 base at V and 5 bases at J, with 16 bases in the middle. CDR3 in amino acids: CASSVSGGQADEQYF. CDR3 in DNA: TGTGCCAGCAGCGTAAGCGGCGGGCAAGCCGACGAGCAGTACTTC.

This clonotype appeared a few times. The rearrangement links TRBV6-5 to TRBJ2-2; D call uncertain. V was cut by 4 bases and J by 5 bases, with 17 bases left in between. This CDR3 has 16 amino acids. From germline, CDR1 is MNHEY and CDR2 SVGAGI. The CDR3 protein is CASSLPSLLGTGELFF. Here the CDR3 DNA reads TGTGCCAGCAGTTTACCCTCCTTATTGGGTACCGGGGAGCTGTTTTTT.

This clonotype was found a few times. V is TRBV7-2 and J is TRBJ1-4, with unresolved D. The CDR3 consists of 15 residues. V shed 5 bases and J shed 5 bases, with 15 bases lying between them. Germline V gene data show CDR1 as SGHTA and CDR2 as FQGNSA. For the CDR3, the DNA is TGTGCCAGCAGCCCCGGTGGGAACGGAAATGAAAAACTGTTTTTT. Translation: CASSPGGNGNEKLFF.

In its sample, this clonotype was seen a few times. The rearrangement joins TRBV6-1 to TRBJ2-4; D unclear. Trimming pared 6 bases from V and 1 base from J, leaving 10 bases between. Germline values: CDR1 MNHNS, CDR2 SASEGT. This CDR3 has 14 amino acids. The CDR3 region has the DNA TGTGCCAGCAGCCCGGAGAGGGCCAAAAACATTCAGTACTTC. Translation gives CASSPERAKNIQYF.

This clonotype was seen a handful of times. The chain has TRBV12-3 or TRBV12-4 and TRBJ2-1, with 7 bases lining up with TRBD1. CDR3 length: 14 residues. After removal of 7 bases from V and 0 bases from J, the junction contained 3 bases not matched to a gene. Here the CDR3 reads CASKGTVSYNEQFF. For the CDR3, the DNA is TGTGCCAGCAAGGGGACAGTCTCCTACAATGAGCAGTTCTTC.

This clonotype was detected only a few times. V and J are TRBV7-9 and TRBJ1-2, with D perhaps TRBD1 (6 bases). V shed 8 bases and J shed 3 bases, with 10 bases lying between them. The CDR3 runs to 12 residues. Germline CDR1 reads SEHNR; CDR2 reads FQNEAQ (reference sequence). CDR3 coding DNA: TGTGCCAGCTTGAGGACAGACTATGGCTACACCTTC. Amino acid sequence: CASLRTDYGYTF.

This sequence joins TRBV14 and TRBJ2-1; D is ambiguous. This CDR3 contains 12 residues. Trimming shortened V by 1 base and J by 8 bases, and 6 bases separated the two germline ends. Germline V gene data show CDR1 as SGHDN and CDR2 as FVKESK. Here the CDR3 DNA reads TGTGCCAGCAGCCAAGGTGCCTATGAGCAGTTCTTC. Encoded protein: CASSQGAYEQFF.

This clonotype is a singleton in its sample. V gene TRBV6-1 combines with J gene TRBJ2-3; D perhaps matches TRBD1 (6 bases). Trimming stripped 5 bases from V and 4 bases from J, with 10 bases between. This CDR3 has 13 residues. Per germline, CDR1 MNHNS and CDR2 SASEGT. Here the CDR3 reads CASSTGSPDTQYF. The CDR3 region has the DNA TGTGCCAGCAGTACAGGGTCCCCAGATACGCAGTATTTT.

The chain couples TRBV10-3 to TRBJ2-6, with D perhaps matching TRBD1 (8 bases). Per the germline V gene, CDR1 is ENHRY and CDR2 is SYGVKD. This CDR3 is 18 amino acids long. V gave up 6 bases and J gave up 1 base, with 19 bases separating them. The CDR3: CAIRGGTGIRSGANVLTF. The CDR3 DNA is TGTGCCATCAGGGGGGGGACAGGAATTCGTTCTGGGGCCAACGTCCTGACTTTC.

The rearrangement uses TRBV6-1 and TRBJ2-7; D tentatively fits TRBD1 or TRBD2 (5 bases each). Trimming removed 6 bases from V and 7 bases from J, with 19 bases in between. Looked up from germline, CDR1 is MNHNS and CDR2 is SASEGT. The CDR3 extends over 14 amino acids. The CDR3 sequence is CASSLGTATREQYF. CDR3 nucleotide sequence: TGTGCCAGCAGCCTCGGGACGGCTACCCGGGAGCAGTACTTC.

The chain couples TRBV7-9 to TRBJ1-1; D ambiguous. The CDR3 contains 15 residues. Deletions cut 6 bases from V and 3 bases from J, with 17 bases between. CDR1 and CDR2 from the germline V gene are SEHNR and FQNEAQ (reference sequence). CDR3 nucleotide sequence: TGTGCCAGCAGGCGAAGAGTACCTTCGCACACTGAAGCTTTCTTT. Translation gives CASRRRVPSHTEAFF.

The chain combines TRBV19 with TRBJ2-1; TRBD2 is a possible D gene (5 bases). The CDR3 length is 13 residues. The germline V gene encodes CDR1 LNHDA and CDR2 SQIVND (reference sequence). V was shortened by 8 bases and J by 3 bases, with 11 bases between the two germline ends. CDR3 in amino acids: CASLDYLYNEQFF. CDR3 nucleotides: TGTGCCAGTTTAGACTATCTCTACAATGAGCAGTTCTTC.

This clonotype came up a few times. The chain uses TRBV5-1 and TRBJ2-7, with TRBD2 matching over 13 bases. This CDR3 has 18 amino acids. The V gene end was trimmed by 0 bases and the J gene end by 6 bases; junction bases not matched to a gene: 12. CDR1 and CDR2 (germline): SGHRS, YFSETQ. CDR3 residues: CASSLGHLGLAGALEQYF. The CDR3 bases are TGCGCCAGCAGCTTGGGACACCTCGGACTAGCGGGAGCTCTCGAGCAGTACTTC.

The V and J genes are TRBV7-6 and TRBJ2-1; tentative D call: TRBD1 (6 bases). Between the trimmed V and J ends, which lost 4 bases and 4 bases, there was a span of 8 bases. Germline CDR1 reads SGHVS; CDR2 reads FNYEAQ. The length of the CDR3 is 13 residues. The CDR3 reads CASSSQGYNEQFF. The CDR3 DNA follows: TGTGCCAGCAGCTCACAGGGATACAATGAGCAGTTCTTC. Based on the CDR3 plus reference TRBV7-6 and TRBJ2-1, the full variable domain is GAGVSQSPRYKVTKRGQDVALRCDPISGHVSLYWYRQALGQGPEFLTYFNYEAQQDKSGLPNDRFSAERPEGSISTLTIQRTEQRDSAMYRCASSSQGYNEQFFGPGTRLTVL.

V and J are TRBV3-1 and TRBJ2-2; D is possibly TRBD1 (5 bases). The V gene lost 6 bases and the J gene lost 4 bases, with 15 bases spanning the gap. The CDR3 contains 15 residues. The germline V gene has CDR1 LGHDT and CDR2 YNNKEL (reference sequence). CDR3 sequence (DNA): TGTGCCAGCAGACGGCAGGGATTTGGCACCGGGGAGCTGTTTTTT. The encoded protein is CASRRQGFGTGELFF.

This clonotype was found once. The chain links TRBV7-9 to TRBJ2-3, with D perhaps TRBD1 (5 bases). From germline, CDR1 is SEHNR and CDR2 FQNEAQ (reference sequence). The CDR3 consists of 14 residues. V was cut by 3 bases and J by 1 base, with 8 bases left in between. CDR3 region: CASSFTTGTDTQYF. Here the CDR3 DNA reads TGTGCCAGCAGCTTCACGACAGGCACAGATACGCAGTATTTT.

V usage is TRBV9 and J usage is TRBJ1-1; no firm D call. This CDR3 contains 14 residues. Germline CDR1 reads SGDLS; CDR2 reads YYNGEE. Between the trimmed V and J ends, which lost 4 bases and 4 bases, there was a span of 14 bases. CDR3 amino acids: CASSPQVSGTEAFF. The CDR3 nucleotides are TGTGCCAGCAGCCCCCAGGTGAGCGGCACTGAAGCTTTCTTT.

This clonotype has a handful of counts. The V and J genes are TRBV29-1 and TRBJ2-1; 11 nucleotides match TRBD2. Germline V gene data show CDR1 as SQVTM and CDR2 as ANQGSEA. V dropped 5 bases and J dropped 3; count of bases not matched to a gene: 3. The CDR3 is made up of 14 amino acids. The CDR3 nucleotides are TGCAGCGTTACGACTAGCGGGATCTACAATGAGCAGTTCTTC. Protein sequence: CSVTTSGIYNEQFF.

This clonotype was seen a few times. The chain has TRBV6-5 and TRBJ1-6; TRBD1 might be the D (6 bases). V was trimmed by 2 bases and J by 10 bases, leaving 15 bases between them. Germline V CDR1 and CDR2: MNHEY, SVGAGI. The CDR3 is 15 amino acids. The CDR3 bases are TGTGCCAGCAGTTACGTGGGACAAGGAAGCTCACCCCTCCACTTT. As protein: CASSYVGQGSSPLHF.

The chain recombines TRBV11-2 with TRBJ1-1; possible D gene TRBD1, 6 bases. CDR3 length: 17 residues. The V end lost 5 bases, the J end lost 5 bases, and 24 bases lay between the germline ends. Germline lookup yields CDR1 SGHAT and CDR2 FQNNGV. CDR3 coding DNA: TGTGCCAGCAGCCTCATTATGGGTTTGGGACAAGTGACTGAAGCTTTCTTT. Its translation is CASSLIMGLGQVTEAFF.

This clonotype was picked up a small number of times. The chain is built from TRBV6-1 and TRBJ2-6; D gene unclear. From germline, CDR1 is MNHNS and CDR2 SASEGT. V was pared by 6 bases and J by 0 bases, with 9 bases between. The CDR3 is made up of 15 amino acids. CDR3 sequence: CASRPGVSGANVLTF. Here the CDR3 DNA reads TGTGCCAGCAGGCCAGGAGTCTCTGGGGCCAACGTCCTGACTTTC.

The chain recombines TRBV25-1 with TRBJ2-3, with D possibly being TRBD1 (5 bases). From germline, CDR1 is MGHDK and CDR2 SYGVNS. The germline V and J ends were trimmed by 0 bases and 5 bases, with 12 bases remaining between them. The CDR3 runs 15 residues. Written as DNA, the CDR3 is TGTGCCAGCAGTGAATATGGCCAGGGTGGAGATACGCAGTATTTT. Its protein is CASSEYGQGGDTQYF.

Only a few counts were recorded for this clonotype. The gene calls are TRBV7-6 and TRBJ2-1; 7 positions agree with TRBD2. The CDR3 runs to 15 residues. V shed 5 bases, J shed 4 bases, and the junction held 8 bases outside the gene matches. Germline assignment: CDR1 SGHVS and CDR2 FNYEAQ. CDR3 sequence (DNA): TGTGCCAGCAGCCCGCGACTAGCCTATTACAATGAGCAGTTCTTC. It codes for CASSPRLAYYNEQFF.

The chain recombines TRBV20-1 with TRBJ1-1; 7 positions match TRBD1. This CDR3 is 14 amino acids long. The V and J ends lost 3 bases and 1 base, in that order; junction bases with no gene match: 5. The V gene's germline CDR1 is DFQATT and CDR2 SNEGSKA (reference sequence). The CDR3 DNA sequence: TGCAGTGCTAGCCGCAGGGGGGGGAACACTGAAGCTTTCTTT. Amino acid sequence: CSASRRGGNTEAFF.

The table lists this clonotype with many counts. DNA of the CDR3: TGCAGTGCTAGTCCAACTAGCGGGAACCCCCATGAGCAGTTCTTC. Its protein product is CSASPTSGNPHEQFF. The V call is TRBV20-1, the J call TRBJ2-1; 10 bases map to TRBD2. Germline CDR1 reads DFQATT; CDR2 reads SNEGSKA (reference sequence). The trim removed 3 bases at V and 8 bases at J, leaving 10 bases unmatched. The CDR3 has 15 residues.

V and J are TRBV12-3 or TRBV12-4 and TRBJ2-1, with a weak D call TRBD1 (6 bases). The V end was cut by 1 base, the J end by 6 bases, with 13 bases between. This CDR3 contains 15 residues. The DNA of the CDR3 is TGTGCCAGCAGTTTAGGGGGGCTACCGGGCAATGAGCAGTTCTTC. It yields the protein CASSLGGLPGNEQFF.